This T cell receptor beta chain was recovered during a study of blood T cell repertoires in COVID-19 (TCRdb year 2020). Background on the whole study: Samples covering the acute and convalescent phases of COVID-19 were provided by collaborators in the United States, Italy and Spain. The prospective study material was composed of cDNA or gDNA derived from T cells, B-cell-depleted T cells, or PBMCs. Deeply sampled blood TCRbeta repertoires from subjects exposed to, actively infected with, or recovered from COVID-19 were included in the dataset. The repertoires were released in a freely available public database intended as a resource for research on the immune response to SARS-CoV-2. The samples were drawn from two sources: the first 160 participants of the ongoing ImmuneRACE study, and 1,254 subjects contributed by 6 global collaborators. The sample metadata nearly always contained a de-identified subject ID, COVID-19 status, age in years and sex. Where available, HLA class I and class II types were obtained from metadata supplied by the sample provider rather than from assay-based typing.

Worth noting for this clone: Its antigen is not yet known. No much larger clonotype is one base removed from it; base qualities were not supplied.

TCRbeta CDR3 regions were amplified from genomic DNA by means of the immunoSEQ Assay, a bias-controlled multiplex PCR. As for how the authors treated the data: The number of nucleated cells in each sample was estimated by amplification of reference gene primers within the assay. To quantify the absolute abundance of each unique TCRbeta CDR3 rearrangement, sequence reads were collapsed and filtered. For each sample, productive Simpson clonality was calculated by taking the square root of Simpson's diversity index across productive rearrangements. Sourced from immuneACCESS, this table was stored by TCRdb with only in-frame sequences that have V and J called. A share of the clones is absent; for the studies checked, an unresolved V gene accounts for under half, and the remainder has no known explanation. V and J calls and clone size are those listed in that table; D and trimming were worked out from the DNA. The sample table contains roughly 200,000 clones; only one count was recorded for 86% of them. Together, the top ten hold about 6% of the sample.

Participants in the prospective study were aged 18 to 89 years, lived in 24 United States geographic areas, and enrolled through a virtual design. In the prospective study, participants were assigned to cohorts based on the clinical history participants reported in a screening survey and a study questionnaire. In the prospective study, mobile phlebotomists collected whole blood, serum and a nasopharyngeal or oropharyngeal swab from each participant. Additional blood draws and questionnaires over an approximately 2-month period could optionally be provided by prospective study participants. Prospective study blood samples were shipped either frozen or at room temperature before DNA extraction. Overall study outcomes, separate from this receptor: Clinical and demographic metadata were provided uncurated, with the amount varying by source and participant.

From the cysteine up to the phenylalanine, the CDR3 has a length of 16 residues. CDR3 DNA only is kept here, 48 bases in frame from base 1. Reading the germline V gene gives CDR1 SGHTA and CDR2 FQGNSA. At the junction V is shortened by 2 bases and J by 2 bases, with 13 bases in between. Sequenced: PBMCs or T cells enriched from blood (not recorded which). This sequence uses TRBV7-2 and TRBJ2-1; the D gene is unclear. This sequence originates from a man aged 40-49 years with acute COVID-19. The CDR3 here reads CASSLTHYGTYNEQFF. In nucleotides, the sequence is TGTGCCAGCAGCTTAACCCACTACGGCACCTACAATGAGCAGTTCTTC. This CDR3, with the reference TRBV7-2 and TRBJ2-1 proteins standing in past its ends, gives the full variable domain GAGVSQSPSNKVTEKGKDVELRCDPISGHTALYWYRQSLGQGLEFLIYFQGNSAPDKSGLPSDRFSAERTGGSVSTLTIQRTQQEDSAVYLCASSLTHYGTYNEQFFGPGTRLTVL.